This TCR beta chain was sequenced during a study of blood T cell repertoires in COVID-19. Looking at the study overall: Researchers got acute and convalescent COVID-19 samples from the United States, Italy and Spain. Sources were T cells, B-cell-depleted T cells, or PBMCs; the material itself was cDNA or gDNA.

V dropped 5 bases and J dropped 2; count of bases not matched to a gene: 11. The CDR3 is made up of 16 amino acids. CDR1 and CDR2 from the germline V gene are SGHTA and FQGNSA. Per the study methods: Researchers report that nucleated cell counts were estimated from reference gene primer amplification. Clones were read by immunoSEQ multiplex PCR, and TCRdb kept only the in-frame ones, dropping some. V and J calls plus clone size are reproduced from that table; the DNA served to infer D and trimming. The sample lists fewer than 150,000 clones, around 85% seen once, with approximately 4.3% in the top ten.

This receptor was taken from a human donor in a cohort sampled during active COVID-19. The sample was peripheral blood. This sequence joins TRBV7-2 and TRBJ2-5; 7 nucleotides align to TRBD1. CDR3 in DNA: TGTGCCAGCAGCAGAATGGGACAGCCAGTTCAAGAGACCCAGTACTTC. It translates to CASSRMGQPVQETQYF.